The 25 T cell receptor beta chains below were found in one sample sequenced in a study of T cells in Graves' hyperthyroidism and ophthalmopathy. Using RNA transcripts as the source, TCR beta CDR3 regions were amplified. HTBI primers were employed in a first-round RT-PCR of the TCR CDR3. In TCRdb, the multiplex PCR reads were re-called with MiXCR into one record per CDR3 protein. In the table there are around 300,000 distinct CDR3 sequences, roughly an eighth of which are singletons. Sequencing was performed on blood. These receptors all stem from a woman between 40 and 50 years old with Graves' hyperthyroidism.

This clonotype is a singleton in its sample. The chain recombines TRBV12-3 or TRBV12-4 with TRBJ2-5; D unclear. The CDR3 loop spans 14 amino acids. V lost 9 bases and J 1 base, leaving 15 bases between the germline ends. CDR3 DNA sequence: TGTGCCAGTCTTCGGTTGGGCAGCCAAGAGACCCAGTACTTC. It is translated as CASLRLGSQETQYF.

In its sample, this clonotype was seen a few times. The J gene is TRBJ2-7, the V gene TRBV18; TRBD2 aligns across 12 bases. The germline V gene encodes CDR1 KGHSH and CDR2 LQKENI. V lost 4 bases and J lost 5; bases outside the gene matches: 6. This CDR3 contains 15 residues. CDR3 in DNA: TGTGCCAGCTCACAACTAGCGGGAGGTTCGGACGAGCAGTACTTC. Residues: CASSQLAGGSDEQYF. The full variable domain, its missing parts supplied by reference TRBV18 and TRBJ2-7, is NAGVMQNPRHLVRRRGQEARLRCSPMKGHSHVYWYRQLPEEGLKFMVYLQKENIIDESGMPKERFSAEFPKEGPSILRIQQVVRGDSAAYFCASSQLAGGSDEQYFGPGTRLTVT.

The sample holds many counts of this clonotype. The chain recombines TRBV19 with TRBJ1-1, with D maybe TRBD1 (6 bases). The CDR3 covers 12 residues. Germline lookup yields CDR1 LNHDA and CDR2 SQIVND (reference sequence). V was shortened by 5 bases and J by 10 bases, with 14 bases between the two germline ends. DNA of the CDR3: TGTGCCAGTAGTCGACAGGAGGGGCGAGCTTTCTTT. Protein sequence: CASSRQEGRAFF.

In its sample, this clonotype was seen once. This sequence joins TRBV15 and TRBJ2-1; the match to TRBD2 covers 10 bases. CDR1 and CDR2 from the germline V gene are LNHNV and YYDKDF (reference sequence). After removal of 3 bases from V and 4 bases from J, the junction contained 3 bases not matched to a gene. The CDR3 contains 15 residues. The CDR3 here is CATSSELAGYNEQFF. In nucleotides, the CDR3 is TGTGCCACCAGCAGTGAACTAGCGGGATACAATGAGCAGTTCTTC.

The chain carries TRBV12-3 or TRBV12-4 and TRBJ1-6; tentatively, D is TRBD1 (5 bases). The length of the CDR3 is 12 residues. Trimming cost V 5 bases and J 14 bases, with 13 bases left between them. CDR3 sequence (DNA): TGTGCCAGCAGTATGGGACCTCCGTCCCTCCACTTT. Amino acids: CASSMGPPSLHF.

The J gene is TRBJ2-1, the V gene TRBV2, with a tentative D call TRBD2 (7 bases). This CDR3 has 16 amino acids. V was pared by 2 bases and J by 8 bases, with 19 bases between. Germline V gene sequence: CDR1 SNHLY, CDR2 FYNNEI. This CDR3 reads CASSEWGGGVGDEQFF. Written as DNA, the CDR3 is TGTGCCAGCAGTGAATGGGGGGGCGGGGTGGGCGATGAGCAGTTCTTC.

This clonotype was picked up many times. This chain joins TRBV29-1 and TRBJ2-7, with 7 bases lining up with TRBD1. Trimming removed 6 bases from V and 7 bases from J; junction bases left unmatched: 9. The germline CDR1 and CDR2 sequences are SQVTM and ANQGSEA. The CDR3 runs 12 residues. CDR3 DNA sequence: TGCAGCGTCCCCGACAGGGATCGGGAGCAGTACTTC. Its protein is CSVPDRDREQYF.

The sample holds many counts of this clonotype. The rearrangement joins TRBV6-1 to TRBJ1-3, with D uncertain. V lost 2 bases and J lost 3, with 8 bases in between. The CDR3 spans 14 residues. The V gene's germline CDR1 is MNHNS and CDR2 SASEGT. The CDR3 here is CASSEFGGGNTIYF. Written as DNA, the CDR3 is TGTGCCAGCAGTGAATTCGGAGGTGGAAACACCATATATTTT.

This clonotype showed up many times. The J gene is TRBJ2-7, the V gene TRBV28; 10 bases map to TRBD2. After removal of 7 bases from V and 6 bases from J, the junction contained 12 bases not matched to a gene. CDR1 is MDHEN, CDR2 SYDVKM, per germline. The CDR3 spans 15 residues. Here the CDR3 DNA reads TGTGCCAGCACCCAACTAGCGGGAATAATTGGCGAGCAGTACTTC. Protein: CASTQLAGIIGEQYF. Variable domain in full (rest from reference TRBV28 and TRBJ2-7): DVKVTQSSRYLVKRTGEKVFLECVQDMDHENMFWYRQDPGLGLRLIYFSYDVKMKEKGDIPEGYSVSREKKERFSLILESASTNQTSMYLCASTQLAGIIGEQYFGPGTRLTVT.

The J gene is TRBJ2-7, the V gene TRBV5-1; 11 bases map to TRBD2. The length of the CDR3 is 15 residues. CDR1 SGHRS and CDR2 YFSETQ come from the germline V gene. Trimming removed 4 bases from V and 2 bases from J; junction bases left unmatched: 5. The CDR3 DNA is TGCGCCAGCAGCACCACTAGCGGGGGCCCCTACGAGCAGTACTTC. Translating gives CASSTTSGGPYEQYF.

Ten or more counts support this clonotype. V and J are TRBV7-2 and TRBJ1-5; the D gene is possibly TRBD1 (5 bases). Germline-derived CDR1 and CDR2 are SGHTA and FQGNSA. The V end was cut by 0 bases, the J end by 4 bases, with 7 bases between. The CDR3 runs 14 residues. DNA of the CDR3: TGTGCCAGCAGCTTAGCGGCAGGGAATCAGCCCCAGCATTTT. Translation: CASSLAAGNQPQHF.

This clonotype occurred a few times. The chain's CDR3 is CASSATGTSGYNEQFF. Here the CDR3 DNA reads TGTGCCAGCAGCGCTACGGGGACTAGCGGGTACAATGAGCAGTTCTTC. The chain is built from TRBV9 and TRBJ2-1, with TRBD2 matching over 12 bases. CDR3 length: 16 residues. The germline V gene encodes CDR1 SGDLS and CDR2 YYNGEE. J gave up 4 bases and V 3 bases, and 5 bases lay outside the gene matches.

V gene TRBV7-9 combines with J gene TRBJ2-1; 16 bases line up with TRBD2. The V and J ends lost 5 bases and 6 bases, in that order; junction bases with no gene match: 4. The CDR3 totals 16 residues. CDR1 SEHNR and CDR2 FQNEAQ come from the germline V gene (reference sequence). The CDR3 loop reads CASSRGTSGRANEQFF. CDR3 sequence (DNA): TGTGCCAGCAGCCGAGGGACTAGCGGGAGGGCCAATGAGCAGTTCTTC.

This clonotype has ten or more counts. The chain carries TRBV20-1 and TRBJ1-1; D may be TRBD1 (5 bases). V lost 8 bases and J lost 9, with 16 bases in between. CDR1 and CDR2 from the germline V gene are DFQATT and SNEGSKA (reference sequence). The length of the CDR3 is 11 residues. The CDR3 sequence is CSRPGGVKAFF. For the CDR3, the DNA is TGCAGTAGACCGGGGGGGGTCAAAGCTTTCTTT.

In this sample, this clonotype turned up many times. The chain uses TRBV7-9 and TRBJ2-7, with a tentative D call TRBD2 (6 bases). CDR3 size: 14 residues. Germline CDR1 SEHNR, CDR2 FQNEAQ (reference sequence). V was clipped by 5 bases and J by 4 bases, with 15 bases between them. The CDR3 loop is CASSPGGGLYEQYF. In nucleotides, the CDR3 is TGTGCCAGCAGCCCCGGAGGAGGGTTGTACGAGCAGTACTTC.

This clonotype was seen ten or more times. The chain joins TRBV20-1 to TRBJ2-3; D ambiguous. CDR1 and CDR2 (germline): DFQATT, SNEGSKA (reference sequence). The V and J ends lost 6 bases and 2 bases respectively, with 9 bases between them. This CDR3 has 12 amino acids. This CDR3 is CSAYDNTDTQYF. The CDR3 DNA reads TGCAGTGCCTACGACAACACAGATACGCAGTATTTT.

This clonotype was seen repeatedly, ten times or more. The chain combines TRBV20-1 with TRBJ2-7; 10 nucleotides match TRBD1. V was clipped by 6 bases and J by 7 bases; unmatched bases: 12. Germline V gene lookup returns CDR1 DFQATT and CDR2 SNEGSKA (reference sequence). There are 14 residues in the CDR3. The CDR3 DNA reads TGCAGTGCAAAACCGGACAGGGGGAAGCGAGAGCAGTACTTC. Amino acid sequence: CSAKPDRGKREQYF.

This clonotype was recorded many times. J is TRBJ2-3 and V is TRBV2, with D uncertain. With 0 bases removed from V and 5 bases from J, the gap between germline ends came to 6 bases. Per the germline V gene, CDR1 is SNHLY and CDR2 is FYNNEI. This CDR3 is 13 amino acids long. This CDR3 is CASSEAREDTQYF. CDR3 in DNA: TGTGCCAGCAGTGAAGCGCGAGAAGATACGCAGTATTTT.

This clonotype showed up many times. This chain uses TRBV28 with TRBJ2-7, with 7 nucleotides matching TRBD2. Germline CDR1 reads MDHEN; CDR2 reads SYDVKM. V lost 3 bases, J lost 5 bases, and 7 bases stayed unmatched. This CDR3 has 14 residues. The CDR3 DNA follows: TGTGCCAGCAGTTTCTTGGCAGGGAGGGACGAGCAGTACTTC. It is translated as CASSFLAGRDEQYF.

The sample holds many counts of this clonotype. The CDR3, as DNA: TGTGCCAGCACCCGTTATAATGATAGAACCGGGGAGCTGTTTTTT. It translates to CASTRYNDRTGELFF. The chain links TRBV3-1 to TRBJ2-2, with no clear D. The V end was cut by 7 bases, the J end by 5 bases, with 17 bases between. Germline CDR1 LGHDT, CDR2 YNNKEL (reference sequence). The CDR3 totals 15 residues.

This clonotype was observed many times. The chain carries TRBV6-1 and TRBJ2-3; 14 positions agree with TRBD2. From germline, CDR1 is MNHNS and CDR2 SASEGT. The V gene end was trimmed by 2 bases and the J gene end by 8 bases; junction bases not matched to a gene: 6. The CDR3 has 16 residues. Here the CDR3 DNA reads TGTGCCAGCAGTGAATTAGGACTAGCGGGAGGCGGTACGCAGTATTTT. Its protein is CASSELGLAGGGTQYF.

CDR3 region: CASQWGVGNTEAFF. In DNA, the CDR3 is TGTGCCAGCCAGTGGGGAGTCGGGAACACTGAAGCTTTCTTT. The chain combines TRBV19 with TRBJ1-1; the D is unclear. Germline V gives CDR1 LNHDA, CDR2 SQIVND (reference sequence). V lost 9 bases, J lost 1 base, and 15 bases lay in between. The CDR3 extends over 14 amino acids.

The rearrangement uses TRBV3-1 and TRBJ2-2, with a possible D match to TRBD1 (6 bases). V was cut by 4 bases and J by 0 bases, with 15 bases left in between. Germline lookup yields CDR1 LGHDT and CDR2 YNNKEL (reference sequence). The CDR3 has 17 amino acids. In DNA, the CDR3 is TGTGCCAGCAGCCGCTACAGGGCCCCCCCGAACACCGGGGAGCTGTTTTTT. Its protein product is CASSRYRAPPNTGELFF.

This clonotype was picked up a small number of times. The J gene is TRBJ1-5, the V gene TRBV9; D ambiguous. The CDR3 is 14 residues long. In germline, CDR1 is SGDLS, CDR2 YYNGEE. Trimming left V 0 bases short and J 10 bases short, with 14 bases between. The CDR3 sequence: CASSVGGPSEPQHF. DNA for the CDR3: TGTGCCAGCAGCGTAGGAGGGCCCTCGGAACCCCAGCATTTT.

Only a few counts were recorded for this clonotype. This chain uses TRBV29-1 with TRBJ2-4; D is possibly TRBD2 (6 bases). V was clipped by 4 bases and J by 1 base, with 8 bases between them. This CDR3 spans 13 amino acids. Germline CDR1 reads SQVTM; CDR2 reads ANQGSEA. As DNA, the CDR3 is TGCAGCGTTGGTGGGGGGGCCAAAAACATTCAGTACTTC. The encoded protein is CSVGGGAKNIQYF.